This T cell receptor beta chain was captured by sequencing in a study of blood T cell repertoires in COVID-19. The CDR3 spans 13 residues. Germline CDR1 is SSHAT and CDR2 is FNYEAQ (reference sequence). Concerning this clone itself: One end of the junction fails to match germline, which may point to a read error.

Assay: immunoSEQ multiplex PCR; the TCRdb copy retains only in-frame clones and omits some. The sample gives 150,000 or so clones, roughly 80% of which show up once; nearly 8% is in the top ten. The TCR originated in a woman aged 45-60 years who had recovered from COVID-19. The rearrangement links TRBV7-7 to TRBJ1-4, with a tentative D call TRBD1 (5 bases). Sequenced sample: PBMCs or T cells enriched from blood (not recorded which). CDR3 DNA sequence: TGTGCTAGCAGCCCCGAACGGGGGGAAAAACTGTTTTTT. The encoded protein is CASSPERGEKLFF.